The clone carrying this T cell receptor (beta chain) has at least ten counts. Its antigen remains unidentified. Every diagnosis used clinical symptoms, serum thyroxine and TRAb, thyroid ultrasound and orbital computed tomography. These data originate in a study of T cells in Graves' hyperthyroidism and ophthalmopathy. Using RNA transcripts as the source, TCR beta CDR3 regions were amplified. During a first-round RT-PCR of the TCR CDR3, the HTBI primer set was used. TCRdb itself ran the multiplex PCR reads through MiXCR, one entry per CDR3 protein. The table records about 200,000 distinct CDR3 sequences, about a sixth of them present only once. Whole-study results and caveats: Ophthalmopathy got predicted by the model a median roughly 6.4 months before its onset.

The sample consisted of blood. This sequence originates from a woman aged 45-65 years with Graves' hyperthyroidism.

Here the CDR3 DNA reads TGTGCCAGCAGAGCTAAGGGACTAGCGGGAGTTCGCACAGATACGCAGTATTTT. Translating it yields CASRAKGLAGVRTDTQYF. The V and J genes are TRBV6-1 and TRBJ2-3; 14 bases fit TRBD2. Trimming removed 6 bases from V and 1 base from J; junction bases left unmatched: 9. The V gene's germline CDR1 is MNHNS and CDR2 SASEGT. The CDR3 has 18 amino acids.